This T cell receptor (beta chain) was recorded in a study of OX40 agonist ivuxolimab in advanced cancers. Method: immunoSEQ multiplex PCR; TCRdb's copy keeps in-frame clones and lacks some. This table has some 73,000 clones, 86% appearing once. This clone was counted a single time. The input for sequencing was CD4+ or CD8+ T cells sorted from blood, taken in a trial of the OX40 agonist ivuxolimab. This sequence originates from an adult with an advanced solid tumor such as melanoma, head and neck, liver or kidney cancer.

CDR3 sequence: CASSVMTVAREQYF. CDR3 nucleotides: TGTGCCAGCAGTGTCATGACAGTGGCCCGCGAGCAGTACTTC. V and J are TRBV6-1 and TRBJ2-7; D perhaps matches TRBD1 (5 bases). CDR1 and CDR2 from the germline V gene are MNHNS and SASEGT. The CDR3 is 14 amino acids. Trimming stripped 4 bases from V and 6 bases from J, with 16 bases between.